A single sample gave rise to the 7 T cell receptor beta chains below, sequenced in a study of cytomegalovirus exposure and HLA in healthy donors. Primers included in the PCR were 60 Vbeta and 13 Jbeta primers. Repertoires were generated with immunoSEQ multiplex PCR, while TCRdb's copy carries only in-frame clones and drops some. Altogether roughly 80,000 clones are present, 67% being singletons, with the ten largest covering 6.9%. The sequenced material came from PBMCs. The receptor set was obtained from a woman aged 45 to 65 in good health and CMV-seropositive.

The CDR3: CAVAGTSGGVDTQYF. Here the CDR3 DNA reads TGTGCCGTAGCCGGGACTAGCGGGGGGGTAGATACGCAGTATTTT. The V and J genes are TRBV19 and TRBJ2-3, with 16 bases that match TRBD2. Germline lookup yields CDR1 LNHDA and CDR2 SQIVND (reference sequence). The CDR3 sequence is 15 residues long. Trimming removed 11 bases from V and 5 bases from J; junction bases left unmatched: 7.

The CDR3 sequence is CASSLGLAGVRGDHYNEQFF. In nucleotides, the CDR3 is TGTGCCAGCAGCTTAGGACTAGCGGGGGTTCGAGGGGACCACTACAATGAGCAGTTCTTC. V and J are TRBV7-3 and TRBJ2-1; 13 nucleotides align to TRBD2. Losses at the gene ends were 2 bases for V and 3 bases for J; bases not matched to a gene: 13. Germline V lookup: CDR1 SGHTA, CDR2 FQGTGA. This CDR3 is 20 amino acids long. Using reference TRBV7-3 and TRBJ2-1 for the parts outside the CDR3, the full variable domain is GAGVSQTPSNKVTEKGKYVELRCDPISGHTALYWYRQSLGQGPEFLIYFQGTGAADDSGLPNDRFFAVRPEGSVSTLKIQRTERGDSAVYLCASSLGLAGVRGDHYNEQFFGPGTRLTVL.

The chain links TRBV9 to TRBJ2-2; 11 positions match TRBD1. The length of the CDR3 is 17 residues. Trimming removed 5 bases from V and 5 bases from J; junction bases left unmatched: 11. The V gene's germline CDR1 is SGDLS and CDR2 YYNGEE. The CDR3 region is CASSSGQGAPRTGELFF. In DNA form, the CDR3 reads TGTGCCAGCAGTTCAGGACAGGGGGCCCCGAGGACCGGGGAGCTGTTTTTT.

V is TRBV9 and J is TRBJ2-7; D may be TRBD2 (7 bases). Germline-derived CDR1 and CDR2 are SGDLS and YYNGEE. Trimming stripped 0 bases from V and 1 base from J, with 14 bases between. The CDR3 consists of 16 residues. The CDR3 DNA sequence: TGTGCCAGCAGCGTAGCCCCCGCGGGGGCTTCCTACGAGCAGTACTTC. Translated, it gives CASSVAPAGASYEQYF.

The gene calls are TRBV5-1 and TRBJ2-7; D possibly corresponds to TRBD1 (6 bases). V lost 4 bases, J lost 3 bases, and 11 bases lay in between. In germline, CDR1 is SGHRS, CDR2 YFSETQ. This CDR3 region has 13 residues. CDR3 DNA: TGCGCCAGCAGCCAACAGACAGGCTACGAGCAGTACGTC. Translating it yields CASSQQTGYEQYV.

The chain employs TRBV5-1 and TRBJ2-7; no definite D call. Germline V lookup: CDR1 SGHRS, CDR2 YFSETQ. V was clipped by 4 bases and J by 3 bases, with 5 bases between them. This CDR3 comprises 11 residues. The CDR3 spells CASSLDYEQYF. DNA for the CDR3: TGCGCCAGCAGCCTAGACTACGAGCAGTACTTC.

CDR3 loop: CASSQDGGTVNEKLFF. For the CDR3, the DNA is TGCGCCAGCAGCCAAGATGGGGGGACAGTCAATGAAAAACTGTTTTTT. The chain combines TRBV4-1 with TRBJ1-4; 7 nucleotides line up with TRBD1. Trimming took 0 bases from V and 5 from J; bases not matched to a gene: 6. The CDR3 sequence is 16 residues long. Looked up from germline, CDR1 is MGHRA and CDR2 is YSYEKL.